This TCR beta chain comes out of a study of blood T cell repertoires in COVID-19. The overall study: Specimens from acute and convalescent COVID-19 originated in the United States, Italy and Spain. Nucleic acid was either cDNA or gDNA, and it came from T cells, B-cell-depleted T cells, or PBMCs.

The germline gives CDR1 SNHLY, CDR2 FYNNEI. The CDR3 sequence is 14 residues long. V lost 6 bases and J lost 8, with 19 bases in between. Authors' analysis steps: Nucleated cell number was recorded as an estimate derived from reference gene primer amplification. TCRdb's table, derived via immunoSEQ multiplex PCR, lists solely in-frame clones and lacks some. From that table come the V and J calls and clone size; the DNA was used to work out D and trimming. The sample shows just under 150,000 clones, approximately 85% of them seen only once. The chain couples TRBV2 to TRBJ1-2; D is unclear. The TCR originated in a human donor with acute or convalescent COVID-19. The donor label of this sample is uncertain. The sequencing sample was made of peripheral blood. The CDR3 protein is CASSYISGIPGYTF. As DNA, the CDR3 is TGTGCCAGCAGCTATATTTCAGGTATCCCCGGCTACACCTTC.